Listed here are 20 T cell receptor beta chains from one sample, sequenced in a study of long-term antiretroviral therapy in people with HIV. Investigators performed immunoSEQ version v3.0 at survey level. Using immunoSEQ multiplex PCR, the repertoire was profiled, and TCRdb retains in-frame clones only, with some absent. The sample carries roughly 15,000 clones, 80% to 95% recorded once. Material: unsorted PBMCs, obtained 0.6 years after starting antiretroviral therapy. The receptors stem from a woman in her 40s with HIV.

The CDR3 DNA reads as TGTGCCAGCTCACCATCAGGCGATGGGCAGTTCTTC. It encodes CASSPSGDGQFF. The chain combines TRBV18 with TRBJ2-1; D remains ambiguous. CDR3 length: 12 amino acids. Trimming cost V 2 bases and J 12 bases, with 11 bases left between them. Germline V CDR1 and CDR2: KGHSH, LQKENI. Full variable domain (rest looked up from reference TRBV18 and TRBJ2-1): NAGVMQNPRHLVRRRGQEARLRCSPMKGHSHVYWYRQLPEEGLKFMVYLQKENIIDESGMPKERFSAEFPKEGPSILRIQQVVRGDSAAYFCASSPSGDGQFFGPGTRLTVL.

This rearrangement joins TRBV27 to TRBJ2-7, with D possibly being TRBD2 (5 bases). Per the germline V gene, CDR1 is MNHEY and CDR2 is SMNVEV (reference sequence). This CDR3 has 14 amino acids. Trimming removed 5 bases at V and 2 bases at J, with 13 bases between. The chain's CDR3 is CASSVSRETYEQYF. In nucleotides, the CDR3 is TGTGCCAGCAGTGTGAGCCGGGAAACCTACGAGCAGTACTTC.

The table lists this clone with a count of one. The chain employs TRBV25-1 and TRBJ1-2, with D possibly TRBD1 on 5 matching bases. Trimming removed 2 bases from V and 7 bases from J, with 14 bases in between. CDR3 length: 14 residues. The germline V gene has CDR1 MGHDK and CDR2 SYGVNS. The CDR3 DNA is TGTGCCAGCAGTGAAGATAGCAGGGTACGTGGCTACACCTTC. It translates to CASSEDSRVRGYTF.

V usage is TRBV29-1 and J usage is TRBJ2-3; tentatively, D is TRBD2 (6 bases). Trimming cost V 4 bases and J 4 bases, with 12 bases left between them. Germline V gene lookup returns CDR1 SQVTM and CDR2 ANQGSEA. The CDR3 has 13 residues. CDR3 amino acids: CSVGLRGADTQYF. CDR3 in DNA: TGCAGCGTTGGTCTGCGGGGCGCAGATACGCAGTATTTT.

The rearrangement joins TRBV6-6 to TRBJ1-4; D unclear. The CDR3 is made up of 16 amino acids. CDR1 MNHNY and CDR2 SVGAGI come from the germline V gene (reference sequence). Between the trimmed V and J ends, which lost 5 bases and 5 bases, there was a span of 18 bases. The CDR3 coding sequence is TGTGCCAGCAGTAATGCGCAGACCGTCCCAAATGAAAAACTGTTTTTT. Translation gives CASSNAQTVPNEKLFF.

This chain links TRBV7-2 with TRBJ1-6, with D possibly being TRBD1 (6 bases). The V and J ends lost 6 bases and 1 base respectively, with 13 bases between them. The CDR3 length is 16 residues. CDR1 is SGHTA and CDR2 is FQGNSA in the germline V gene. CDR3 protein: CASSRQVSSYNSPLHF. CDR3 nucleotide sequence: TGTGCCAGCAGTCGACAGGTTTCGTCCTATAATTCACCCCTCCACTTT.

V is TRBV5-4 and J is TRBJ2-3, with D perhaps matching TRBD2 (6 bases). Trimming stripped 0 bases from V and 0 bases from J, with 11 bases between. Germline lookup yields CDR1 SGHNT and CDR2 YYREEE (reference sequence). CDR3 length: 16 residues. CDR3 in amino acids: CASSLAGRSSTDTQYF. For the CDR3, the DNA is TGTGCCAGCAGCTTGGCCGGGAGAAGTAGCACAGATACGCAGTATTTT.

The chain couples TRBV5-6 to TRBJ2-1; D remains unclear. The germline V gene encodes CDR1 SGHDT and CDR2 YYEEEE. The CDR3 extends over 15 amino acids. Trimming pared 0 bases from V and 4 bases from J, leaving 11 bases between. The CDR3, as DNA: TGTGCCAGCAGCTTGGCCTCTGGAGATTACAATGAGCAGTTCTTC. Translation gives CASSLASGDYNEQFF.

The rearrangement uses TRBV2 and TRBJ1-1, with D maybe TRBD1 (5 bases). V lost 2 bases and J 0 bases, leaving 7 bases between the germline ends. Germline V gives CDR1 SNHLY, CDR2 FYNNEI. The CDR3 has 14 amino acids. The DNA of the CDR3 is TGTGCCAGCAGTGAAAGACAGTTGAACACTGAAGCTTTCTTT. It codes for CASSERQLNTEAFF.

J is TRBJ2-1 and V is TRBV27; D possibly corresponds to TRBD2 (6 bases). CDR3 length equals 17 residues. Deletions cut 4 bases from V and 0 bases from J, with 16 bases between. The germline gives CDR1 MNHEY, CDR2 SMNVEV (reference sequence). The CDR3: CASSSLGGLSSYNEQFF. In DNA form, the CDR3 reads TGTGCCAGCAGTTCTCTCGGGGGTTTAAGCTCCTACAATGAGCAGTTCTTC.

The rearrangement joins TRBV7-2 to TRBJ1-2; TRBD1 agrees at 7 bases. The germline V gene encodes CDR1 SGHTA and CDR2 FQGNSA. The CDR3 runs 16 residues. Trimming took 5 bases from V and 4 from J; bases not matched to a gene: 13. In DNA, the CDR3 is TGTGCCAGCAGCCTAGGGGGGACAGCTGGGGCCTATGGCTACACCTTC. Translated, it gives CASSLGGTAGAYGYTF.

This clone came up once. The chain's CDR3 is CAWSLQASGGRTGELFF. CDR3 coding DNA: TGTGCCTGGAGTTTGCAGGCTAGCGGGGGGCGGACCGGGGAGCTGTTTTTT. The genes are TRBV30 and TRBJ2-2, with 11 bases lining up with TRBD2. CDR1 is GTSNPN, CDR2 SVGIG, per germline (reference sequence). This CDR3 has 17 residues. The trim removed 2 bases at V and 5 bases at J, leaving 10 bases unmatched.

V usage is TRBV5-6 and J usage is TRBJ1-3; D call uncertain. This CDR3 spans 17 amino acids. Germline-derived CDR1 and CDR2 are SGHDT and YYEEEE. Trimming stripped 0 bases from V and 0 bases from J, with 13 bases between. The CDR3: CASSLAGLTSSGNTIYF. The CDR3 DNA reads TGTGCCAGCAGCTTGGCAGGTTTAACCTCCTCTGGAAACACCATATATTTT.

The V call is TRBV6-1, the J call TRBJ1-2, with unresolved D. V shed 2 bases and J shed 1 base, with 11 bases lying between them. Germline V gene lookup returns CDR1 MNHNS and CDR2 SASEGT. The CDR3 consists of 15 residues. The CDR3 DNA sequence: TGTGCCAGCAGTGAATATTTCCAACTTAACTATGGCTACACCTTC. Encoded protein: CASSEYFQLNYGYTF.

The rearrangement links TRBV4-2 to TRBJ1-2; 7 bases line up with TRBD1. This CDR3 is built from 17 residues. The junction had 15 bases not matched to a gene; V was cut back by 5 bases and J by 3 bases. Germline CDR1 LGHNA, CDR2 YNFKEQ. CDR3 nucleotide sequence: TGTGCCAGCAGCTCCCGGGACAGACTCCCTCTCCACTATGGCTACACCTTC. It yields the protein CASSSRDRLPLHYGYTF.

This chain links TRBV5-6 with TRBJ1-1, with D perhaps TRBD1 (6 bases). V gave up 4 bases and J gave up 2 bases, with 18 bases separating them. Germline lookup yields CDR1 SGHDT and CDR2 YYEEEE. This CDR3 comprises 16 residues. The CDR3 region is CASSLGQRPYNTEAFF. The CDR3 DNA is TGTGCCAGCAGCCTAGGACAGAGGCCTTACAACACTGAAGCTTTCTTT.

This chain uses TRBV27 with TRBJ1-2, with 9 bases identical to TRBD1. V dropped 6 bases and J dropped 4; count of bases not matched to a gene: 9. This CDR3 is built from 15 residues. CDR1 MNHEY and CDR2 SMNVEV come from the germline V gene (reference sequence). This CDR3 is CASREGTGRVYGYTF. The DNA for the CDR3 is TGTGCCAGCAGAGAAGGGACAGGGCGAGTCTATGGCTACACCTTC.

This clone was detected only a few times. This sequence joins TRBV5-1 and TRBJ2-6; 11 bases are shared with TRBD1. Germline CDR1 reads SGHRS; CDR2 reads YFSETQ. Unmatched junction bases numbered 11, after V lost 6 bases and J lost 0 bases. This CDR3 contains 19 residues. CDR3 in amino acids: CASKPSYGTGGSGANVLTF. Here the CDR3 DNA reads TGCGCCAGCAAGCCATCCTACGGGACAGGGGGCTCTGGGGCCAACGTCCTGACTTTC. Drawing the rest from reference TRBV5-1 and TRBJ2-6, the complete variable domain is KAGVTQTPRYLIKTRGQQVTLSCSPISGHRSVSWYQQTPGQGLQFLFEYFSETQRNKGNFPGRFSGRQFSNSRSEMNVSTLELGDSALYLCASKPSYGTGGSGANVLTFGAGSRLTVL.

This clone was found once. The rearrangement uses TRBV7-2 and TRBJ1-4; 8 nucleotides align to TRBD1. V lost 1 base, J lost 4 bases, and 8 bases stayed unmatched. In germline, CDR1 is SGHTA, CDR2 FQGNSA. The CDR3 consists of 17 residues. CDR3 protein: CASSLVGQGNNNEKLFF. In DNA form, the CDR3 reads TGTGCCAGCAGCTTAGTAGGACAGGGCAATAATAATGAAAAACTGTTTTTT. Looking up the rest from reference TRBV7-2 and TRBJ1-4 gives the full variable domain: GAGVSQSPSNKVTEKGKDVELRCDPISGHTALYWYRQSLGQGLEFLIYFQGNSAPDKSGLPSDRFSAERTGGSVSTLTIQRTQQEDSAVYLCASSLVGQGNNNEKLFFGSGTQLSVL.

This rearrangement joins TRBV7-8 to TRBJ1-5; D gene uncertain. Trimming removed 2 bases at V and 0 bases at J, with 8 bases between. The CDR3 has 15 residues. Per germline, CDR1 SGHVS and CDR2 FQNEAQ. The CDR3 spells CASSLREYSNQPQHF. The CDR3 DNA reads TGTGCCAGCAGCTTACGGGAATATAGCAATCAGCCCCAGCATTTT.